One sample yielded the 32 T cell receptor beta chains listed below, sequenced in a study of blood T cells in healthy people across ages. Sample-barcoded 5' priming and a J-beta primer mix drove a second PCR of about 7 to 12 cycles. TCRdb reanalysed the 5' RACE reads using MiXCR and keeps one entry per CDR3 protein. The sample contains some 930,000 distinct CDR3 sequences, 25% to 30% of which appear only once. This sample was shared with a second study, whose subject was T cells of mothers and their children.

Sequenced input: blood. These TCRs come from a middle-aged woman in good health.

Ten or more counts support this clonotype. This rearrangement joins TRBV5-1 to TRBJ2-7, with D perhaps TRBD2 (5 bases). The V and J ends lost 0 bases and 0 bases respectively, with 10 bases between them. Germline CDR1 reads SGHRS; CDR2 reads YFSETQ. This CDR3 has 15 amino acids. Here the CDR3 reads CASSLVYRGSYEQYF. The CDR3 nucleotides are TGCGCCAGCAGCTTGGTATATCGGGGCTCCTACGAGCAGTACTTC.

V is TRBV9 and J is TRBJ2-3; possible D gene TRBD2, 6 bases. The CDR3 totals 18 residues. The germline CDR1 and CDR2 sequences are SGDLS and YYNGEE. Trimming removed 0 bases at V and 4 bases at J, with 21 bases between. The CDR3 nucleotides are TGTGCCAGCAGCGTAGGGGGTAGCGGAACTGGGGTCCCAGATACGCAGTATTTT. It codes for CASSVGGSGTGVPDTQYF.

This clonotype has at least ten counts. The genes are TRBV7-9 and TRBJ1-5, with 8 positions matching TRBD1. V shed 5 bases, J shed 3 bases, and the junction held 3 bases outside the gene matches. This CDR3 has 14 residues. Looked up from germline, CDR1 is SEHNR and CDR2 is FQNEAQ (reference sequence). The CDR3 DNA follows: TGTGCCAGCAGCAGGGACAGGCACAATCAGCCCCAGCATTTT. Encoded protein: CASSRDRHNQPQHF. Full variable domain (remainder filled in from reference TRBV7-9 and TRBJ1-5): DTGVSQNPRHKITKRGQNVTFRCDPISEHNRLYWYRQTLGQGPEFLTYFQNEAQLEKSRLLSDRFSAERPKGSFSTLEIQRTEQGDSAMYLCASSRDRHNQPQHFGDGTRLSIL.

This clonotype has just a few counts. This chain connects TRBV7-9 to TRBJ2-3; no clear D. The CDR3 is made up of 12 amino acids. V was clipped by 5 bases and J by 10 bases, with 13 bases between them. The germline gives CDR1 SEHNR, CDR2 FQNEAQ (reference sequence). This CDR3 is CASSPRAPAQYF. CDR3 nucleotide sequence: TGTGCCAGCAGCCCACGGGCCCCTGCGCAGTATTTT.

The sample holds many counts of this clonotype. V and J are TRBV2 and TRBJ2-3; D is perhaps TRBD2 (6 bases). The CDR3 length is 16 residues. Trimming removed 4 bases from V and 8 bases from J, with 22 bases in between. The V gene's germline CDR1 is SNHLY and CDR2 FYNNEI. The CDR3 sequence: CASSVSERASSGTQYF. Here the CDR3 DNA reads TGTGCCAGCAGTGTGAGCGAGCGGGCCTCCAGTGGTACGCAGTATTTT.

The V gene is TRBV10-2, the J gene TRBJ2-1; 7 bases are a match to TRBD1. The CDR3 contains 15 residues. V lost 5 bases, J lost 4 bases, and 8 bases stayed unmatched. Germline assignment: CDR1 WSHSY and CDR2 SAAADI. The CDR3 protein is CASSNSGGNYNEQFF. The DNA of the CDR3 is TGCGCCAGCAGTAACTCAGGGGGAAATTACAATGAGCAGTTCTTC.

As concerns this clonotype: A much larger clone is a single base away; this may be a read error. This chain joins TRBV28 and TRBJ2-7; TRBD1 matches 7 bases. Germline-derived CDR1 and CDR2 are MDHEN and SYDVKM. The CDR3 consists of 16 residues. In DNA form, the CDR3 reads TGTGCCAGCAGCCCTCCCCAACGACAGGGAATAGAGGAGCAGTGCTTC. This sequence encodes CASSPPQRQGIEEQCF.

The chain employs TRBV3-1 and TRBJ2-5, with 7 positions matching TRBD2. This CDR3 contains 16 residues. The germline V gene has CDR1 LGHDT and CDR2 YNNKEL (reference sequence). After removal of 1 base from V and 5 bases from J, the junction contained 10 bases not matched to a gene. CDR3 nucleotide sequence: TGTGCCAGCAGCCAAGTTAGTACCAGCGGGGACGAGACCCAGTACTTC. Its translation is CASSQVSTSGDETQYF.

In its sample, this clonotype was seen a few times. The rearrangement joins TRBV6-4 to TRBJ1-1, with TRBD1 matching 7 bases. V lost 0 bases, J lost 10 bases, and 5 bases stayed unmatched. From germline, CDR1 is MRHNA and CDR2 SNTAGT. The length of the CDR3 is 13 residues. CDR3 residues: CASSDSRGRRAFF. The CDR3 nucleotides are TGTGCCAGCAGTGACTCGAGGGGGCGGAGAGCTTTCTTT.

The rearrangement joins TRBV15 to TRBJ2-5; D gene unclear. Germline CDR1 is LNHNV and CDR2 is YYDKDF (reference sequence). Trimming left V 0 bases short and J 3 bases short, with 5 bases between. There are 13 residues in the CDR3. The CDR3: CATSRDQEETQYF. For the CDR3, the DNA is TGTGCCACCAGCAGAGATCAAGAAGAGACCCAGTACTTC. Full variable domain (outside the CDR3, taken from reference TRBV15 and TRBJ2-5): DAMVIQNPRYQVTQFGKPVTLSCSQTLNHNVMYWYQQKSSQAPKLLFHYYDKDFNNEADTPDNFQSRRPNTSFCFLDIRSPGLGDTAMYLCATSRDQEETQYFGPGTRLLVL.

The rearrangement links TRBV7-3 to TRBJ2-1, with 7 bases identical to TRBD2. The V segment lost 4 bases and the J segment 7 bases; nucleotides outside the gene matches: 13. Germline CDR1 reads SGHTA; CDR2 reads FQGTGA. The CDR3 is made up of 16 amino acids. Here the CDR3 reads CASSSSPGTTTNEQFF. As DNA, the CDR3 is TGTGCCAGCAGCTCCTCCCCCGGGACTACCACGAATGAGCAGTTCTTC. The whole variable domain, remainder taken from reference TRBV7-3 and TRBJ2-1, is GAGVSQTPSNKVTEKGKYVELRCDPISGHTALYWYRQSLGQGPEFLIYFQGTGAADDSGLPNDRFFAVRPEGSVSTLKIQRTERGDSAVYLCASSSSPGTTTNEQFFGPGTRLTVL.

In its sample, this clonotype was seen a few times. The V call is TRBV29-1, the J call TRBJ1-2; 10 bases agree with TRBD1. V shed 6 bases and J 2 bases; nucleotides not matched to a gene: 6. The germline gives CDR1 SQVTM, CDR2 ANQGSEA. The length of the CDR3 is 14 residues. CDR3 coding DNA: TGCAGCGTCGCGAGACAGGGGGCAAACTATGGCTACACCTTC. Amino acid sequence: CSVARQGANYGYTF.

This clonotype was counted at least ten times. The rearrangement joins TRBV6-6 to TRBJ2-5; D gene unclear. Germline CDR1 reads MNHNY; CDR2 reads SVGAGI (reference sequence). V gave up 3 bases and J gave up 1 base, with 9 bases separating them. The CDR3 consists of 14 residues. In DNA form, the CDR3 reads TGTGCCAGCAGTTATTGGCAGACCCAAGAGACCCAGTACTTC. Translated: CASSYWQTQETQYF.

This clonotype was counted many times. An end of the junction differs from the germline gene, which may be a read error. J is TRBJ2-7 and V is TRBV7-7; D not resolved. The germline CDR1 and CDR2 sequences are SSHAT and FNYEAQ (reference sequence). The CDR3 is 17 amino acids. The CDR3 region is CASSLVGPEPLDYEQYF. Here the CDR3 DNA reads TGTGCTAGCAGCTTAGTAGGTCCGGAGCCCCTTGACTACGAGCAGTACTTC.

This clonotype was detected a few times. The V call is TRBV2, the J call TRBJ2-3, with 11 positions matching TRBD2. The trim removed 6 bases at V and 5 bases at J, leaving 4 bases unmatched. The CDR3 length is 14 residues. CDR1 and CDR2 from the germline V gene are SNHLY and FYNNEI. DNA for the CDR3: TGTGCCAGCAGACGACTAGCGGGAAGAGATACGCAGTATTTT. Encoded protein: CASRRLAGRDTQYF.

V and J are TRBV10-3 and TRBJ2-3; D might be TRBD2 (7 bases). Trimming left V 2 bases short and J 9 bases short, with 15 bases between. The germline gives CDR1 ENHRY, CDR2 SYGVKD. The CDR3 consists of 14 residues. This chain's CDR3 is CAISERGARDTQYF. The CDR3, as DNA: TGTGCCATCAGTGAGCGGGGGGCACGGGACACGCAGTATTTT.

This clonotype was found a few times. The chain is built from TRBV7-2 and TRBJ1-1; a possible D gene is TRBD1 (6 bases). This CDR3 contains 15 residues. Germline V gives CDR1 SGHTA, CDR2 FQGNSA. V dropped 4 bases and J dropped 5 bases, with 17 bases sitting between them. The CDR3 here is CASSSGGGRDTEAFF. Written as DNA, the CDR3 is TGTGCCAGCAGCTCCGGGGGCGGGAGGGATACTGAAGCTTTCTTT.

The sample holds many counts of this clonotype. The rearrangement uses TRBV4-2 and TRBJ2-7; 9 bases map to TRBD1. The junction had 7 bases not matched to a gene; V was cut back by 5 bases and J by 2 bases. Germline CDR1 is LGHNA and CDR2 is YNFKEQ. The CDR3 totals 15 residues. Here the CDR3 DNA reads TGTGCCAGCAGCGCACCGGGACAGGGCCCCTACGAGCAGTACTTC. Translation gives CASSAPGQGPYEQYF.

This clonotype showed up many times. This sequence joins TRBV5-1 and TRBJ1-2; TRBD1 is a possible D gene (5 bases). The length of the CDR3 is 13 residues. CDR1 is SGHRS, CDR2 YFSETQ, per germline. The V gene lost 4 bases and the J gene lost 7 bases, with 14 bases spanning the gap. The CDR3 nucleotides read TGCGCCAGCAGCAGCCCCTGGAGGGGTGGCTACACCTTC. Protein sequence: CASSSPWRGGYTF.

The J gene is TRBJ1-4, the V gene TRBV7-9, with a weak D call TRBD1 (6 bases). There are 15 residues in the CDR3. The V and J ends lost 5 bases and 7 bases respectively, with 17 bases between them. The germline CDR1 and CDR2 sequences are SEHNR and FQNEAQ (reference sequence). CDR3 DNA sequence: TGTGCCAGCAGCCCCGGGCGGGGGGCCTTTGAAAAACTGTTTTTT. Protein sequence: CASSPGRGAFEKLFF.

This clonotype was observed at least ten times. The chain carries TRBV28 and TRBJ2-4, with TRBD1 matching 9 bases. This CDR3 comprises 16 residues. The germline V gene encodes CDR1 MDHEN and CDR2 SYDVKM. Germline trimming cut 5 bases from V and 0 bases from J; bases unmatched to any gene: 5. CDR3 DNA sequence: TGTGCCAGCAGTCGATACAGGGGGCTAGCCAAAAACATTCAGTACTTC. Protein: CASSRYRGLAKNIQYF.

V is TRBV2 and J is TRBJ2-7; 9 bases fit TRBD1. From germline, CDR1 is SNHLY and CDR2 FYNNEI. The CDR3 is made up of 15 amino acids. V shed 7 bases and J 4 bases; nucleotides not matched to a gene: 11. The CDR3 sequence: CASTLSDRGSYEQYF. CDR3 nucleotides: TGTGCCAGCACCCTAAGCGACAGGGGGTCGTACGAGCAGTACTTC.

This clonotype was detected a few times. The rearrangement joins TRBV7-9 to TRBJ2-7; TRBD1 aligns across 7 bases. The V gene's germline CDR1 is SEHNR and CDR2 FQNEAQ (reference sequence). V lost 6 bases to trimming and J lost 2 bases; unmatched junction nucleotides: 13. The CDR3 runs 16 residues. CDR3 region: CASSHALRTGPYEQYF. The CDR3 nucleotides read TGTGCCAGCAGTCATGCCCTCAGGACAGGACCCTACGAGCAGTACTTC. The full variable domain, completed using reference TRBV7-9 and TRBJ2-7, is DTGVSQNPRHKITKRGQNVTFRCDPISEHNRLYWYRQTLGQGPEFLTYFQNEAQLEKSRLLSDRFSAERPKGSFSTLEIQRTEQGDSAMYLCASSHALRTGPYEQYFGPGTRLTVT.

Remarks on this clonotype: One end of the junction does not line up with germline, which may come from a read error. V gene TRBV6-6 combines with J gene TRBJ1-5; TRBD1 agrees at 9 bases. This CDR3 comprises 15 residues. Germline-derived CDR1 and CDR2 are MNHNY and SVGAGI (reference sequence). CDR3 residues: CASSPGQGSNRPQHF. CDR3 DNA sequence: TGTGCCAGCAGTCCGGGACAGGGAAGCAATCGGCCCCAGCATTTT.

This clonotype was detected a few times. The chain recombines TRBV5-1 with TRBJ2-1; D is unclear. The germline CDR1 and CDR2 sequences are SGHRS and YFSETQ. The V end was cut by 0 bases, the J end by 1 base, with 11 bases between. The CDR3 runs 16 residues. The chain's CDR3 is CASSLVGSLSYNEQFF. CDR3 coding DNA: TGCGCCAGCAGCTTGGTGGGCAGCCTTTCCTACAATGAGCAGTTCTTC.

The J gene is TRBJ2-7, the V gene TRBV11-2; 8 bases are shared with TRBD1. The CDR3 is made up of 14 amino acids. The germline CDR1 and CDR2 sequences are SGHAT and FQNNGV. The V segment lost 2 bases and the J segment 5 bases; nucleotides outside the gene matches: 5. This CDR3 reads CASSLSTGGNEQYF. Written as DNA, the CDR3 is TGTGCCAGCAGCTTATCAACAGGGGGAAACGAGCAGTACTTC.

This clonotype occurred many times. The V call is TRBV4-1, the J call TRBJ2-3; D might be TRBD2 (6 bases). Germline loops: CDR1 MGHRA, CDR2 YSYEKL. CDR3 size: 15 residues. V was pared by 5 bases and J by 0 bases, with 12 bases between. The CDR3 sequence: CASSNRLGSTDTQYF. In DNA form, the CDR3 reads TGCGCCAGCAGCAACCGACTAGGAAGCACAGATACGCAGTATTTT.

This clonotype was counted at least ten times. The rearrangement uses TRBV12-3 or TRBV12-4 and TRBJ1-2; D remains ambiguous. The V and J ends lost 5 bases and 2 bases respectively, with 12 bases between them. The CDR3 is 14 amino acids. As DNA, the CDR3 is TGTGCCAGCAGTCCCGGGAGGGAGAACTATGGCTACACCTTC. It translates to CASSPGRENYGYTF.

This clonotype was seen many times. V gene TRBV27 combines with J gene TRBJ2-7; perhaps TRBD2 as D (5 bases). Germline CDR1 reads MNHEY; CDR2 reads SMNVEV (reference sequence). Between the trimmed V and J ends, which lost 2 bases and 4 bases, there was a span of 12 bases. The CDR3 runs 14 residues. The CDR3 reads CASSLRGPGYEQYF. The CDR3 bases are TGTGCCAGCAGTTTACGAGGGCCAGGATACGAGCAGTACTTC.

This clonotype appeared a few times. The chain recombines TRBV12-5 with TRBJ1-1; a possible D gene is TRBD1 (5 bases). CDR1 is LGHNT, CDR2 FRNRAP, per germline. This CDR3 has 12 amino acids. V lost 8 bases, J lost 10 bases, and 17 bases lay in between. For the CDR3, the DNA is TGTGCTAGTTTGGGGACCACTTTACGAGCTTTCTTT. Encoded protein: CASLGTTLRAFF.

Comments on this clonotype: An end of the junction differs from the germline gene, which may be a read error. The chain is built from TRBV5-8 and TRBJ2-6; the D gene is possibly TRBD1 (5 bases). There are 15 residues in the CDR3. Germline V lookup: CDR1 SGHTS, CDR2 YDEGEE. The CDR3 nucleotides read TGTGCCAGCTCGACGACTGGCTCTGGGGCCAACGTCCGGACTTTC. It specifies CASSTTGSGANVRTF.

The chain combines TRBV12-3 or TRBV12-4 with TRBJ1-5, with D possibly matching TRBD1 (5 bases). The V and J ends lost 3 bases and 1 base respectively, with 13 bases between them. CDR3 length: 16 residues. CDR3 protein: CASSFGGEGSNQPQHF. CDR3 nucleotides: TGTGCCAGCAGTTTTGGGGGAGAAGGAAGCAATCAGCCCCAGCATTTT.